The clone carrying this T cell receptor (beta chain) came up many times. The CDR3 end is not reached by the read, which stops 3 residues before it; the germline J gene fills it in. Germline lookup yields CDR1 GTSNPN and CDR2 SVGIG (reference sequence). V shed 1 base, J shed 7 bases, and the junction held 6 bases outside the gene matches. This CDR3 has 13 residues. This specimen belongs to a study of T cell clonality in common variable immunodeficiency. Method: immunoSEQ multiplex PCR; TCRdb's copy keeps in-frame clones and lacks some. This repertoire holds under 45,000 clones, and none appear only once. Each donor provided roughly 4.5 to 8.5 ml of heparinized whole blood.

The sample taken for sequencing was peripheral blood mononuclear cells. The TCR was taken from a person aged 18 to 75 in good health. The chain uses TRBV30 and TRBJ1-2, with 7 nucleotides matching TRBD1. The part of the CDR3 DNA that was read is TGTGCCTGGAGTGACGGGACAGTGGGTGGC. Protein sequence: CAWSDGTVGG. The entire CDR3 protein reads CAWSDGTVGGYTF.